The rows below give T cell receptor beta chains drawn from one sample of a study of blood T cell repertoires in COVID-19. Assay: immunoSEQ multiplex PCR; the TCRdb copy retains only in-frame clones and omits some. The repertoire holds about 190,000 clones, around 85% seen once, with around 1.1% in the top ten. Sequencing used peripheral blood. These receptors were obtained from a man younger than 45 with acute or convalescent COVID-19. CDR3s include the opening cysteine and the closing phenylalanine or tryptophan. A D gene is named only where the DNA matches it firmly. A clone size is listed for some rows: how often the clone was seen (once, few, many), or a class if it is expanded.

CASSGLFLRAGYTF | TGTGCCAGCAGTGGTCTTTTCTTGAGGGCTGGCTACACCTTC | TRBJ1-2 | - | TRBV6-4 | -
CASTSTEWVYTF | TGTGCCAGCACCTCGACAGAGTGGGTCTACACCTTC | TRBJ1-2 | once | TRBV28 | -
CASSQTGAVTGEAFF | TGTGCCAGCTCACAAACAGGGGCAGTAACGGGCGAAGCTTTCTTT | TRBJ1-1 | - | TRBV18 | TRBD1
CASSLGQGLNTEAFF | TGTGCCAGCAGCTTGGGACAGGGGCTGAACACTGAAGCTTTCTTT | TRBJ1-1 | - | TRBV5-6 | TRBD1
CASSLGGAGNTIYF | TGTGCCAGCTCCCTGGGGGGGGCCGGAAACACCATATATTTT | TRBJ1-3 | - | TRBV9 | -
CASSVANLRGADEQFF | TGTGCCAGCAGCGTGGCCAATTTACGGGGGGCGGATGAGCAGTTCTTC | TRBJ2-1 | - | TRBV9 | -
CASSQGAGGAGKQYF | TGTGCCAGCAGCCAGGGAGCGGGAGGGGCGGGGAAGCAGTACTTC | TRBJ2-7 | few | TRBV4-2 | TRBD2
CASNTNVGVPQPQHF | TGTGCCAGCAACACGAACGTCGGGGTACCTCAGCCCCAGCATTTT | TRBJ1-5 | - | TRBV6-5 | -
CASSLWQEGSGANVLTF | TGTGCCAGCAGCTTGTGGCAGGAGGGCTCTGGGGCCAACGTCCTGACTTTC | TRBJ2-6 | - | TRBV5-6 | -
CASSTGLGDTQYF | TGTGCCAGCAGCACCGGACTGGGAGATACGCAGTATTTT | TRBJ2-3 | - | TRBV6-2/TRBV6-3 | -
CASRPGGSYEQYF | TGTGCCAGCAGGCCCGGGGGCTCCTACGAGCAGTACTTC | TRBJ2-7 | - | TRBV3-1/TRBV3-2 | -
CAISEWEGRNEQFF | TGTGCCATCAGTGAGTGGGAGGGCCGCAATGAGCAGTTCTTC | TRBJ2-1 | once | TRBV10-3 | TRBD2
CAWSVLAGTDTQYF | TGTGCCTGGAGTGTTTTAGCGGGCACAGATACGCAGTATTTT | TRBJ2-3 | - | TRBV30 | -